This T cell receptor (beta chain) was captured in a study of blood T cell repertoires in COVID-19. Overall study context: There were acute and convalescent COVID-19 samples, and they came from the United States, Italy and Spain. From T cells, B-cell-depleted T cells, or PBMCs came the material, which was cDNA or gDNA.

The germline gives CDR1 SGHVS, CDR2 FNYEAQ. The CDR3 runs to 14 residues. V shed 1 base and J 3 bases; nucleotides not matched to a gene: 0. Original processing methods: Estimation of nucleated cell counts was performed using reference gene primer amplification. The protocol was immunoSEQ multiplex PCR, while the TCRdb copy is restricted to in-frame clones and leaves out a portion. The DNA was the basis for D and trimming; V, J and clone size are from that table. This repertoire shows 100,000 or so clones, around 87% found once; its top ten account for roughly 10%. The sequenced sample was peripheral blood. The sequence was collected from a woman under 40 with acute or convalescent COVID-19. V gene TRBV7-6 combines with J gene TRBJ2-7, with 10 bases lining up with TRBD2. CDR3: CASSLGLAGYEQYF. In nucleotides, the CDR3 is TGTGCCAGCAGCTTAGGACTAGCGGGCTACGAGCAGTACTTC.